What follows are 23 T cell receptor beta chains derived from one specimen sequenced in a study of T cell repertoires in cytomegalovirus infection. A single record per CDR3 protein comes from TCRdb applying MiXCR to the reads. The sample carries about 530,000 distinct CDR3 sequences, about 26% recorded once. The sequencing input was PBMCs. The origin of the receptors is a human donor in good health (CMV status not recorded). Some clones in this sample may be carry-over from other donors' samples.

This clonotype was detected a few times. This rearrangement joins TRBV27 to TRBJ1-5, with no clear D. This CDR3 has 15 residues. Germline CDR1 reads MNHEY; CDR2 reads SMNVEV (reference sequence). Trimming shortened V by 8 bases and J by 0 bases, and 14 bases separated the two germline ends. The CDR3 is CASRTTGGSNQPQHF. The CDR3 region has the DNA TGTGCCAGCCGAACAACCGGTGGTAGCAATCAGCCCCAGCATTTT.

The genes are TRBV15 and TRBJ2-7; 7 positions agree with TRBD2. J gave up 4 bases and V 3 bases, and 9 bases lay outside the gene matches. Per the germline V gene, CDR1 is LNHNV and CDR2 is YYDKDF (reference sequence). This CDR3 is built from 15 residues. The CDR3 sequence is CATSSGGLHTYEQYF. Here the CDR3 DNA reads TGTGCCACCAGCAGCGGGGGACTACATACGTACGAGCAGTACTTC.

The chain carries TRBV6-2 or TRBV6-3 and TRBJ2-5; tentative D call: TRBD1 (5 bases). The CDR3 runs 13 residues. The germline gives CDR1 MNHEY, CDR2 SVGEGT. V was pared by 0 bases and J by 4 bases, with 6 bases between. The CDR3 protein is CASSYSRGETQYF. CDR3 coding DNA: TGTGCCAGCAGTTACTCTAGGGGAGAGACCCAGTACTTC.

V and J are TRBV29-1 and TRBJ2-3, with 8 bases identical to TRBD1. The CDR3 is 12 residues long. The junction had 9 bases not matched to a gene; V was cut back by 7 bases and J by 9 bases. Germline values: CDR1 SQVTM, CDR2 ANQGSEA. The CDR3 protein is CSAGPGGETQYF. CDR3 in DNA: TGCAGCGCAGGACCAGGGGGCGAAACGCAGTATTTT.

The V and J genes are TRBV12-5 and TRBJ2-1; 15 bases align to TRBD2. The germline CDR1 and CDR2 sequences are LGHNT and FRNRAP. The CDR3 is made up of 17 amino acids. V shed 4 bases, J shed 5 bases, and the junction held 6 bases outside the gene matches. This CDR3 is CASGWGTSGRTDNEQFF. Written as DNA, the CDR3 is TGTGCTAGTGGTTGGGGGACTAGCGGGAGGACGGACAATGAGCAGTTCTTC.

The CDR3 DNA is TGTGCCAGTATAAGTCGAGGCAGACAGAGGAAAGGCTACACCTTC. Protein product: CASISRGRQRKGYTF. The chain combines TRBV19 with TRBJ1-2; TRBD1 is a possible D gene (5 bases). There are 15 residues in the CDR3. Deletions cut 7 bases from V and 8 bases from J, with 23 bases between. Germline V lookup: CDR1 LNHDA, CDR2 SQIVND (reference sequence).

This clonotype has more than one count but fewer than ten. The CDR3: CASRSGVEETQYF. For the CDR3, the DNA is TGCGCCAGCAGGTCAGGGGTGGAGGAGACCCAGTACTTC. This chain links TRBV5-1 with TRBJ2-5; D might be TRBD1 (6 bases). The CDR3 totals 13 residues. V was cut by 5 bases and J by 5 bases, with 13 bases left in between. In germline, CDR1 is SGHRS, CDR2 YFSETQ.

This clonotype has only a few counts. V and J are TRBV7-2 and TRBJ1-5; 7 bases line up with TRBD1. Germline CDR1 reads SGHTA; CDR2 reads FQGNSA. V was pared by 3 bases and J by 7 bases, with 9 bases of the junction left unmatched. CDR3 length: 15 amino acids. The CDR3 DNA follows: TGTGCCAGCAGCTTTGATAGACAGGGCCAGCAGCCCCAGCATTTT. This gives the protein CASSFDRQGQQPQHF.

Only a few counts were recorded for this clonotype. The V and J genes are TRBV6-2 or TRBV6-3 and TRBJ2-7; TRBD1 matches 10 bases. CDR3 length: 19 residues. CDR1 is MNHEY and CDR2 is SVGEGT in the germline V gene. V was clipped by 3 bases and J by 0 bases; unmatched bases: 14. CDR3 protein: CASSYSFTGTGAHSYEQYF. CDR3 DNA sequence: TGTGCCAGCAGTTATTCTTTTACCGGGACAGGGGCACACTCCTACGAGCAGTACTTC.

This clonotype appeared a few times. The chain is built from TRBV7-2 and TRBJ2-2, with 12 bases aligning to TRBD2. The V gene end was trimmed by 2 bases and the J gene end by 7 bases; junction bases not matched to a gene: 8. The CDR3 is 17 residues long. Germline lookup yields CDR1 SGHTA and CDR2 FQGNSA. The CDR3, as DNA: TGTGCCAGCAGCTTACCACGGACTAGCGGGACTGACGGGGAGCTGTTTTTT. Its protein is CASSLPRTSGTDGELFF.

This clonotype was counted a few times. The chain joins TRBV12-3 or TRBV12-4 to TRBJ2-5, with D perhaps given as TRBD1 or TRBD2 (5 bases each). V lost 3 bases and J 2 bases, leaving 13 bases between the germline ends. The CDR3 sequence is 15 residues long. The CDR3 DNA reads TGTGCCAGCAGTTTGAATGGGGGTGGGCAAGAGACCCAGTACTTC. This sequence encodes CASSLNGGGQETQYF.

This clonotype has only a few counts. The chain is built from TRBV10-3 and TRBJ2-1; 8 bases line up with TRBD2. Germline V gives CDR1 ENHRY, CDR2 SYGVKD. V trimming: 11 bases; J trimming: 0 bases; junction bases outside the gene matches: 9. This CDR3 is built from 15 residues. In nucleotides, the CDR3 is TGTGCCCCATCTACCAGCGGGAGCTCCTACAATGAGCAGTTCTTC. It encodes CAPSTSGSSYNEQFF.

The chain combines TRBV15 with TRBJ2-1; 9 bases are shared with TRBD1. The CDR3 covers 16 residues. Losses at the gene ends were 0 bases for V and 9 bases for J; bases not matched to a gene: 9. The germline V gene has CDR1 LNHNV and CDR2 YYDKDF (reference sequence). Here the CDR3 DNA reads TGTGCCACCAGCAGAGACTCCGGGACAGGGTTATTTGAGCAGTTCTTC. Translated: CATSRDSGTGLFEQFF.

The chain employs TRBV5-6 and TRBJ1-6; D gene unclear. Germline lookup yields CDR1 SGHDT and CDR2 YYEEEE. The CDR3 has 15 amino acids. V was trimmed by 4 bases and J by 5 bases, leaving 13 bases between them. The CDR3 loop is CASSHVSEDNSPLHF. The CDR3 bases are TGTGCCAGCAGCCACGTCTCAGAAGATAATTCACCCCTCCACTTT. The full variable domain, rest sourced from reference TRBV5-6 and TRBJ1-6, is DAGVTQSPTHLIKTRGQQVTLRCSPKSGHDTVSWYQQALGQGPQFIFQYYEEEERQRGNFPDRFSGHQFPNYSSELNVNALLLGDSALYLCASSHVSEDNSPLHFGNGTRLTVT.

This clonotype has at least ten counts. The junction departs from germline at one end; a sequencing error may be responsible. The rearrangement uses TRBV7-7 and TRBJ2-1; 8 nucleotides align to TRBD2. This CDR3 is 16 amino acids long. Germline V CDR1 and CDR2: SSHAT, FNYEAQ (reference sequence). In DNA form, the CDR3 reads TGTGCTAGCAGCTTAGGGCCGGGACTAGTCATGGATGAGCAGTTCTTC. Translation gives CASSLGPGLVMDEQFF.

The chain links TRBV5-4 to TRBJ1-1; D unresolved. The CDR3 contains 12 residues. Germline V gene lookup returns CDR1 SGHNT and CDR2 YYREEE (reference sequence). V was trimmed by 0 bases and J by 7 bases, leaving 7 bases between them. The CDR3 here is CASSLAGIEAFF. CDR3 bases: TGTGCCAGCAGCTTGGCGGGGATTGAAGCTTTCTTT.

This clonotype appeared a few times. The CDR3 DNA reads TGCAGTGCCGCCTTCAGGGGGCCTAACTATGGCTACACCTTC. Its translation is CSAAFRGPNYGYTF. The chain has TRBV20-1 and TRBJ1-2, with 8 bases fitting TRBD1. Trimming removed 6 bases from V and 0 bases from J; junction bases left unmatched: 6. CDR1 and CDR2 (germline): DFQATT, SNEGSKA (reference sequence). This CDR3 has 14 residues.

The V and J genes are TRBV4-1 and TRBJ2-4; the D gene is possibly TRBD1 (6 bases). V was cut by 1 base and J by 4 bases, with 14 bases left in between. Germline V gene sequence: CDR1 MGHRA, CDR2 YSYEKL. The CDR3 extends over 16 amino acids. The CDR3 coding sequence is TGCGCCAGCAGCCAAGCCCAGGGGCCAGAGAAAAACATTCAGTACTTC. Translated, it gives CASSQAQGPEKNIQYF.

The chain has TRBV18 and TRBJ2-7, with TRBD2 identical over 10 bases. Trimming removed 6 bases from V and 2 bases from J; junction bases left unmatched: 10. The CDR3 length is 16 residues. Per germline, CDR1 KGHSH and CDR2 LQKENI. CDR3 in DNA: TGTGCCAGCTCGCGGGTGGCTAGCGGGGGAACCTACGAGCAGTACTTC. It codes for CASSRVASGGTYEQYF.

Many counts were recorded for this clonotype. The chain uses TRBV7-2 and TRBJ2-5; D possibly corresponds to TRBD2 (5 bases). Trimming pared 5 bases from V and 4 bases from J, leaving 17 bases between. The germline CDR1 and CDR2 sequences are SGHTA and FQGNSA. The CDR3 contains 15 residues. The CDR3 loop is CASSMSGRGIETQYF. The CDR3 DNA reads TGTGCCAGCAGCATGTCAGGTCGAGGGATAGAGACCCAGTACTTC.

This clonotype occurred once. The V and J genes are TRBV25-1 and TRBJ2-1, with D perhaps matching TRBD2 (6 bases). Germline lookup yields CDR1 MGHDK and CDR2 SYGVNS. V lost 5 bases and J lost 2, with 16 bases in between. This CDR3 has 16 amino acids. DNA for the CDR3: TGTGCCAGCAGTACCCTTGGACTAACCCCCTACAATGAGCAGTTCTTC. Amino acid sequence: CASSTLGLTPYNEQFF.

This clonotype was counted between two and nine times. CDR3 sequence (DNA): TGTGCCAGCAGACTTGGGGGGGGTTCTCTCGAAGCTTTCTTT. Its translation: CASRLGGGSLEAFF. V usage is TRBV6-2 or TRBV6-3 and J usage is TRBJ1-1; TRBD1 is a possible D gene (5 bases). This CDR3 is built from 14 residues. Trimming took 6 bases from V and 8 from J, leaving 19 bases between them. Germline CDR1 reads MNHEY; CDR2 reads SVGEGT.

The rearrangement uses TRBV14 and TRBJ1-1; the D is unclear. Between the trimmed V and J ends, which lost 1 base and 0 bases, there was a span of 9 bases. The CDR3 extends over 15 amino acids. Per the germline V gene, CDR1 is SGHDN and CDR2 is FVKESK. CDR3 amino acids: CASSQGMSMNTEAFF. DNA of the CDR3: TGTGCCAGCAGCCAAGGAATGAGCATGAACACTGAAGCTTTCTTT. Drawing the rest from reference TRBV14 and TRBJ1-1, the complete variable domain is EAGVTQFPSHSVIEKGQTVTLRCDPISGHDNLYWYRRVMGKEIKFLLHFVKESKQDESGMPNNRFLAERTGGTYSTLKVQPAELEDSGVYFCASSQGMSMNTEAFFGQGTRLTVV.